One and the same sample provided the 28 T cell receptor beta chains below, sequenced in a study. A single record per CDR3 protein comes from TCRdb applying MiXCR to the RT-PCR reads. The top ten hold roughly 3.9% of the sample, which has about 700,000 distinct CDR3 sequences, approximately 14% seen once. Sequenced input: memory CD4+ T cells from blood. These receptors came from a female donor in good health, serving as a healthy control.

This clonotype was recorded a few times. The CDR3 reads CASSLGPVGGNTYEQYF. In nucleotides, the CDR3 is TGCGCCAGCAGCTTGGGGCCTGTGGGCGGGAATACCTACGAGCAGTACTTC. The chain recombines TRBV5-1 with TRBJ2-7; a possible D gene is TRBD2 (6 bases). This CDR3 has 17 amino acids. V shed 0 bases and J shed 2 bases, with 18 bases lying between them. Germline V gene lookup returns CDR1 SGHRS and CDR2 YFSETQ. Drawing the rest from reference TRBV5-1 and TRBJ2-7, the complete variable domain is KAGVTQTPRYLIKTRGQQVTLSCSPISGHRSVSWYQQTPGQGLQFLFEYFSETQRNKGNFPGRFSGRQFSNSRSEMNVSTLELGDSALYLCASSLGPVGGNTYEQYFGPGTRLTVT.

CDR3 amino acids: CAWSSRTGDYSNQPQHF. The DNA of the CDR3 is TGTGCCTGGAGTTCTCGGACAGGGGATTATAGCAATCAGCCCCAGCATTTT. This sequence joins TRBV30 and TRBJ1-5, with 9 nucleotides matching TRBD1. Germline lookup yields CDR1 GTSNPN and CDR2 SVGIG (reference sequence). With V trimmed by 2 bases and J by 0 bases, 8 bases remained unmatched. The CDR3 has 17 residues.

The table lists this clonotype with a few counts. This chain's CDR3 is CASRVAPGRYEQYF. CDR3 DNA sequence: TGTGCCAGCAGGGTAGCTCCGGGGCGGTACGAGCAGTACTTC. This chain uses TRBV6-1 with TRBJ2-7; D may be TRBD1 or TRBD2 (5 bases each). The CDR3 contains 14 residues. The V end was cut by 6 bases, the J end by 4 bases, with 16 bases between. Germline V gene sequence: CDR1 MNHNS, CDR2 SASEGT.

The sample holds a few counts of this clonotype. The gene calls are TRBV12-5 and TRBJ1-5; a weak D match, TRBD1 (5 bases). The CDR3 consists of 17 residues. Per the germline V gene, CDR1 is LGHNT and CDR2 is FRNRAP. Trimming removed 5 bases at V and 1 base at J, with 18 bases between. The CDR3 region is CASGPTRGPSSNQPQHF. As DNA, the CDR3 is TGTGCTAGTGGTCCCACCCGGGGACCTTCGAGCAATCAGCCCCAGCATTTT.

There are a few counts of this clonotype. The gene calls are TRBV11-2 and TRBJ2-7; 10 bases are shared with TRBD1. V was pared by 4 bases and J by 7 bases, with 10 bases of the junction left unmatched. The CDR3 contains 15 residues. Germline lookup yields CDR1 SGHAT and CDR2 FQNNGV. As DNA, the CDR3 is TGTGCCAGCAGCTCCTCGTGGACAGGGGGTCTAGAGCAGTACTTC. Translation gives CASSSSWTGGLEQYF.

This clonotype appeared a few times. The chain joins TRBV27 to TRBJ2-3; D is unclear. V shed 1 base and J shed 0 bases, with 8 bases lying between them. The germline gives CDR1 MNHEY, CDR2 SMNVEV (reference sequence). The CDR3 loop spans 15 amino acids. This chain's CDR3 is CASSLFALSTDTQYF. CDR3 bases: TGTGCCAGCAGTTTATTTGCGTTGAGCACAGATACGCAGTATTTT.

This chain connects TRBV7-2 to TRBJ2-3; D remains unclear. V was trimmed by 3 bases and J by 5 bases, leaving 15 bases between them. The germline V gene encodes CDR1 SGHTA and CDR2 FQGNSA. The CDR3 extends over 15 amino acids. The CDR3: CASSLANGPGDTQYF. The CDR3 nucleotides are TGTGCCAGCAGCTTGGCCAATGGACCCGGAGATACGCAGTATTTT.

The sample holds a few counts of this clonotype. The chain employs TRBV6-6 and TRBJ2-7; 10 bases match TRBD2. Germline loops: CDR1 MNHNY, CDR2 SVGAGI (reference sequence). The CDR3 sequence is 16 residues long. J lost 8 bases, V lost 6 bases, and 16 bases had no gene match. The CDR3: CASRKTSGTTFGKQYF. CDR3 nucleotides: TGTGCCAGCAGGAAAACTAGCGGGACTACCTTTGGGAAGCAGTACTTC.

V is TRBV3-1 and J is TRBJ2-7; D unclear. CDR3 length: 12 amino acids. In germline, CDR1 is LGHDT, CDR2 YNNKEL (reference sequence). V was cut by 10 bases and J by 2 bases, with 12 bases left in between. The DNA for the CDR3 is TGTGCCACGGGTGGTAGGGCCTACGAGCAGTACTTC. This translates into CATGGRAYEQYF.

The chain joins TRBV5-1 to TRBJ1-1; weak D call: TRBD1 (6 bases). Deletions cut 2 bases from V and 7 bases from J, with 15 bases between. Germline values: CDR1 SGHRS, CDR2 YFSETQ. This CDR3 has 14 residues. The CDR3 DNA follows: TGCGCCAGCAGCTTACGACGGACAGAAGGTGAAGCTTTCTTT. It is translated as CASSLRRTEGEAFF.

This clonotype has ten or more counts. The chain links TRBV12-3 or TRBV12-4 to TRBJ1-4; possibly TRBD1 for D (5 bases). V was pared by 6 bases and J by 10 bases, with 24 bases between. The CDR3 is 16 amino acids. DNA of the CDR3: TGTGCCAGCAGCCCTTCTGGGGCCATAACAGGCGGAAAACTGTTTTTT. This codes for CASSPSGAITGGKLFF.

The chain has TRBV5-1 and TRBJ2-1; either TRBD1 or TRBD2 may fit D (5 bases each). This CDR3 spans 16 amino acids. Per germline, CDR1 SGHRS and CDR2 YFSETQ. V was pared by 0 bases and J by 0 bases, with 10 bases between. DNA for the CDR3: TGCGCCAGCAGCTTGGGGGACCGGAGCTCCTACAATGAGCAGTTCTTC. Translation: CASSLGDRSSYNEQFF.

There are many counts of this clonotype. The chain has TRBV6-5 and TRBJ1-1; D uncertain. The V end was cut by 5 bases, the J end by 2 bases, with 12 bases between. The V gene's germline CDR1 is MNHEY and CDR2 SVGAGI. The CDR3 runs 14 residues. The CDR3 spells CASSRVEFNTEAFF. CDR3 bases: TGTGCCAGCAGTCGAGTGGAGTTTAACACTGAAGCTTTCTTT.

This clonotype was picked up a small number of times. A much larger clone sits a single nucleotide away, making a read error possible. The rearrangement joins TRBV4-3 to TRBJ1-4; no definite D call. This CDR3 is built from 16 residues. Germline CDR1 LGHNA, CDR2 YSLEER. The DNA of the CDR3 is TGCTCCAGCAGCCAAGATGTAACAGCAATTAATGAAAAACTGTTTTTT. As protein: CSSSQDVTAINEKLFF.

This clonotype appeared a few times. CDR3 DNA sequence: TGTGCCAGCAGTTACACGGGGCCGGGACCCGAAGCTTTCTTT. Translation gives CASSYTGPGPEAFF. The chain is built from TRBV6-5 and TRBJ1-1, with a weak D call TRBD1 (5 bases). V lost 2 bases to trimming and J lost 8 bases, with 15 bases between them. Germline lookup yields CDR1 MNHEY and CDR2 SVGAGI. The CDR3 consists of 14 residues.

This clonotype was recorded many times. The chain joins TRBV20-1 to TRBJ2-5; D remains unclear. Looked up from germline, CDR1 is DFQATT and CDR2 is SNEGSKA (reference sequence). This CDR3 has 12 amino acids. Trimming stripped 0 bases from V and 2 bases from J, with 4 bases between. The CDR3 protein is CSARDFQETQYF. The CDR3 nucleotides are TGCAGTGCTAGAGACTTTCAAGAGACCCAGTACTTC.

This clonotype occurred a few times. The CDR3 loop reads CASSPDAGGNTQYF. As DNA, the CDR3 is TGCGCCAGCAGCCCTGACGCGGGGGGAAATACGCAGTATTTT. The chain employs TRBV5-1 and TRBJ2-3; 8 nucleotides align to TRBD2. The CDR3 loop spans 14 amino acids. V lost 4 bases, J lost 7 bases, and 8 bases stayed unmatched. Germline loops: CDR1 SGHRS, CDR2 YFSETQ.

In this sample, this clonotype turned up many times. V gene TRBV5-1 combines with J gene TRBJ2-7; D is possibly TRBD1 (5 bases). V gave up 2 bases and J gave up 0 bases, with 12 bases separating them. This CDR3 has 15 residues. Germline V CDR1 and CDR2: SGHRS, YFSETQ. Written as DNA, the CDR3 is TGCGCCAGCAGCTTAGGCGACAGTAGCTCCTACGAGCAGTACTTC. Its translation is CASSLGDSSSYEQYF.

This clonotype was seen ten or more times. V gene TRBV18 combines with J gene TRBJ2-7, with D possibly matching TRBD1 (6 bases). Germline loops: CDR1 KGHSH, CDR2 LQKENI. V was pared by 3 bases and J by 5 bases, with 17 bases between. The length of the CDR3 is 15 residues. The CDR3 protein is CASSPDAGDLNEQYF. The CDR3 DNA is TGTGCCAGCTCACCTGATGCAGGGGACCTCAACGAGCAGTACTTC.

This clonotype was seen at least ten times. In nucleotides, the CDR3 is TGTGCCAGCAGCCAAGTGGAGGGAGGGCCCTACACCGGGGAGCTGTTTTTT. This translates into CASSQVEGGPYTGELFF. The V call is TRBV4-2, the J call TRBJ2-2; 7 bases line up with TRBD2. The CDR3 is 17 residues long. V was clipped by 1 base and J by 3 bases; unmatched bases: 8. CDR1 is LGHNA, CDR2 YNFKEQ, per germline.

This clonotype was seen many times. The CDR3 region is CASSSDRGWNIQYF. The DNA of the CDR3 is TGTGCCAGCAGCTCCGACAGGGGATGGAACATTCAGTACTTC. The gene calls are TRBV12-3 or TRBV12-4 and TRBJ2-4, with 8 bases lining up with TRBD1. V lost 6 bases to trimming and J lost 7 bases; unmatched junction nucleotides: 8. This CDR3 has 14 residues.

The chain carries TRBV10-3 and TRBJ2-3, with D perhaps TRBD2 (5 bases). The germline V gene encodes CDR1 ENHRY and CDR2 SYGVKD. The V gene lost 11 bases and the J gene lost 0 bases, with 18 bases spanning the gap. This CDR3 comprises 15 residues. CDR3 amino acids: CASTVSRTSTDTQYF. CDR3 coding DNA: TGTGCCTCAACAGTATCAAGGACTAGCACAGATACGCAGTATTTT.

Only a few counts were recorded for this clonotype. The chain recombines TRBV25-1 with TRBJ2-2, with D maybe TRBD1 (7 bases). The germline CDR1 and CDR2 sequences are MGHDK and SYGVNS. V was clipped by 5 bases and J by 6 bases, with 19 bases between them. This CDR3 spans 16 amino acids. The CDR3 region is CASSRNRGGDPGELFF. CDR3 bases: TGTGCCAGCAGTCGAAACAGGGGAGGAGATCCCGGGGAGCTGTTTTTT. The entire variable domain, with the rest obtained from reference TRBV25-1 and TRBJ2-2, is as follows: EADIYQTPRYLVIGTGKKITLECSQTMGHDKMYWYQQDPGMELHLIHYSYGVNSTEKGDLSSESTVSRIRTEHFPLTLESARPSHTSQYLCASSRNRGGDPGELFFGEGSRLTVL.

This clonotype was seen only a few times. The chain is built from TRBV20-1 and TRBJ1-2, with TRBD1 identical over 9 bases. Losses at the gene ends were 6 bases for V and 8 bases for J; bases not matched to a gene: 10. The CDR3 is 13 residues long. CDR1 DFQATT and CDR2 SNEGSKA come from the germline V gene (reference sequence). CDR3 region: CSANPGQGGGYTF. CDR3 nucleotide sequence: TGCAGTGCCAACCCGGGACAGGGCGGCGGCTACACCTTC.

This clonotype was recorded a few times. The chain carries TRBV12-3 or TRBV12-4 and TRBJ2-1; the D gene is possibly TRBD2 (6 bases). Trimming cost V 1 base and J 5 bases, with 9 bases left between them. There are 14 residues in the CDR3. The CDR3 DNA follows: TGTGCCAGCAGTTTAGTGGGACTGCACAATGAGCAGTTCTTC. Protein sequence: CASSLVGLHNEQFF.

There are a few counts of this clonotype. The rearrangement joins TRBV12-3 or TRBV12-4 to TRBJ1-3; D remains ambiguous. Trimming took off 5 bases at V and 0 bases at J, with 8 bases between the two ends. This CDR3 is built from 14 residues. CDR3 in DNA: TGTGCCAGCAGTCTGCGGTTCTCTGGAAACACCATATATTTT. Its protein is CASSLRFSGNTIYF.

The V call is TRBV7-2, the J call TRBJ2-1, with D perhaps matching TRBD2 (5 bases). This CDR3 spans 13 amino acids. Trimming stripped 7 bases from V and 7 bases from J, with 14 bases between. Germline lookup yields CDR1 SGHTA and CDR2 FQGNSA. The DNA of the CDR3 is TGTGCCAGCAAAGTCGGGGTTGAGAATGAGCAGTTCTTC. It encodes CASKVGVENEQFF.

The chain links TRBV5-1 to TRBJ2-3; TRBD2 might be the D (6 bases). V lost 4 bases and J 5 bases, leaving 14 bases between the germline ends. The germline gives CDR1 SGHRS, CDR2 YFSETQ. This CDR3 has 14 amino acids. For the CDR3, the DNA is TGCGCCAGCAGCATAAGTGGGCGGGAAGATACGCAGTATTTT. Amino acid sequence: CASSISGREDTQYF.